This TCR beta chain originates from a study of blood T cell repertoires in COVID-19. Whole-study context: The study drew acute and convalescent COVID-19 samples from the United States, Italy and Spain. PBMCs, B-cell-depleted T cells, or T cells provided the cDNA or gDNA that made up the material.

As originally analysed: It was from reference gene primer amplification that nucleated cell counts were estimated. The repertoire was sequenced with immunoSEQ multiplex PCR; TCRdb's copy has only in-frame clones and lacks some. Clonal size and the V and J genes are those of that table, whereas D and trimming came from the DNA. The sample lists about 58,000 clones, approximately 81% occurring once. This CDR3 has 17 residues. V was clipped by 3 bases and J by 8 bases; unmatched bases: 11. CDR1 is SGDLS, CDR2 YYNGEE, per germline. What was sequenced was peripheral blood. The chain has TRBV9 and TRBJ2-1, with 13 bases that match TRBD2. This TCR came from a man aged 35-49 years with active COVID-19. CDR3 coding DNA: TGTGCCAGCAGCGCTATTGGACTAGCGGGAGAGAGCGATGAGCAGTTCTTC. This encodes CASSAIGLAGESDEQFF.